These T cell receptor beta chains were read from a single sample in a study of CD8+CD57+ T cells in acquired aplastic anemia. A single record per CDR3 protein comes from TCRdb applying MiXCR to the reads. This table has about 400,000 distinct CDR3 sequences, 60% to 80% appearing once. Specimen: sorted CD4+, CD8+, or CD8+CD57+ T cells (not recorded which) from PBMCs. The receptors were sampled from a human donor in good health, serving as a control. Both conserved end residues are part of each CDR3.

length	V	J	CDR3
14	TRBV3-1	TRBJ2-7	CASSPGTHSYEQYF
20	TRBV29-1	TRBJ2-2	CSVHLRQGPQGCANTGELFF
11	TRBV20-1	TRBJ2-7	CSVASSSAEDF
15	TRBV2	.	CASRGAVAGPDTQYF
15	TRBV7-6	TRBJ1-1	CASSLKGQGYTEAFF
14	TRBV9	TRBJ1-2	CASRFLNTICGYTF
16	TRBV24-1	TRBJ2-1	CATSDLLTSVPDEQFF
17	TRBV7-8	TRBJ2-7	CASSAPGLRRRSYEQYF
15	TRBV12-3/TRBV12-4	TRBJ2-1	CASSRPGQDYNEQFF
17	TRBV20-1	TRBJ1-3	CSADRYGTGLSGNTIYF
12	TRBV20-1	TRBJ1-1	CSVTTGGTETFF
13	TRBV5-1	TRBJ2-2	CASSLGGSGELFF
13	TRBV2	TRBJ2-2	CASSLWIAGELLF
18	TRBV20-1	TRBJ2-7	CSARDPSTQGDFPYEQYF
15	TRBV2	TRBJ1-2	CASSPPDGVYYGYTF
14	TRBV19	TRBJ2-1	CASSYLAGSNEQFF
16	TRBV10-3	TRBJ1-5	CAISDADRGYNQPQHF
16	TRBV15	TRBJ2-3	CATCILLAGGTDTQYF
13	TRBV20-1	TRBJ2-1	CSAPGAAYEQQFF
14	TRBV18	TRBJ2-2	CASSLNRGPGEPFF
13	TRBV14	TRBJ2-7	CASSMSGRSEQYF
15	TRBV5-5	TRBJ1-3	CASSPNRGLGNTIYF
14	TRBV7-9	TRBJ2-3	CASSLGAGEYTQYF
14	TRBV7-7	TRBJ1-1	CASSLGGQNTQAFF
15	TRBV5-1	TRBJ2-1	CASSFPGTAYNEQFF
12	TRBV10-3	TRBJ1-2	CAISEGGWGYTF
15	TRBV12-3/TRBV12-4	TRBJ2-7	CASSTSVQATYEQYF
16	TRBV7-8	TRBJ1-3	CASSVDTGNSQNTIYF
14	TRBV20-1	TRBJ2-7	CSARENGGGYERYF
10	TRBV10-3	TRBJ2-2	CAISESELFF
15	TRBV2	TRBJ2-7	CASSEQGSSSYEQYF
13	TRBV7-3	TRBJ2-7	CASSSQGDNAEAF
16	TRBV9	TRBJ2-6	CASSAGTHSGANVLTF
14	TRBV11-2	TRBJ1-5	CASRRTGSGHSEHF
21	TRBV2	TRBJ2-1	CASSDTGPGQGWVRSYNEQFF
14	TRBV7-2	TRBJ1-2	CASSSIGAGGPNTF
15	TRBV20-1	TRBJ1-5	CSARDRGVFNQPQHF
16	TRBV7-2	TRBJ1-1	CASSTQRAGVNTEAFF
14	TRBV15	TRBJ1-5	CATSNGGSNQPQHF
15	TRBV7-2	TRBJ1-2	CASSTKVRGGAGDTF
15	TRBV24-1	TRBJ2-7	CATSDKAGGLYEQYF
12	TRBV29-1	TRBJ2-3	CSGEPTGNTQYF
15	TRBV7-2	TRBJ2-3	CASRLEGGLTATQYF
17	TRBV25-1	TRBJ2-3	CASCAYGGRPSTDTQYF
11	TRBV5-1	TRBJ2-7	CASSQGGQQYF
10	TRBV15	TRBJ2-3	CATSRDRADW
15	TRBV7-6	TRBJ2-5	CASSNSGGDQETQYF